These 24 T cell receptor beta chains originate from one sample sequenced in a study of regulatory T cells in long-lasting Graves disease. Time point described: newly diagnosed GD, antithyroid drugs for less than 3 months. Generation of the TCR library employed RNA extracted from PBMCs. Arm-PCR of CDR3 regions and iRepertoire HTBI primers were used to build TCR beta libraries. TCRdb called the multiplex PCR reads again in MiXCR, with one record for every CDR3 protein. The table has around 450,000 distinct CDR3 sequences, roughly 16% seen once. The same sample was also studied in work on T cells in Graves' hyperthyroidism and ophthalmopathy.

Sequenced here: peripheral blood mononuclear cells (PBMCs), sampled at new diagnosis, from a patient treated with antithyroid drugs. The receptors originated from a man aged 40-50 years with Graves disease.

The rearrangement uses TRBV5-1 and TRBJ2-7; D might be TRBD1 or TRBD2, each matching 5 bases. Germline V gene data show CDR1 as SGHRS and CDR2 as YFSETQ. Deletions cut 0 bases from V and 0 bases from J, with 13 bases between. The CDR3 sequence is 16 residues long. The CDR3 here is CASSLAHAGSSYEQYF. CDR3 nucleotide sequence: TGCGCCAGCAGCTTGGCCCACGCAGGGAGCTCCTACGAGCAGTACTTC.

This clonotype came up many times. This chain joins TRBV7-8 and TRBJ2-1, with D uncertain. This CDR3 comprises 16 residues. Germline lookup yields CDR1 SGHVS and CDR2 FQNEAQ. Trimming took 1 base from V and 1 from J, leaving 11 bases between them. The CDR3 DNA reads as TGTGCCAGCAGCTTAGAAGCCCTCTTTTCCTACAATGAGCAGTTCTTC. This codes for CASSLEALFSYNEQFF.

Many counts were recorded for this clonotype. J is TRBJ1-3 and V is TRBV6-1; possibly TRBD1 for D (6 bases). The CDR3 has 14 amino acids. V lost 7 bases and J lost 2, with 12 bases in between. Germline assignment: CDR1 MNHNS and CDR2 SASEGT. DNA of the CDR3: TGTGCCAGCAAGCTCAGGGGAACTGGAAACACCATATATTTT. It yields the protein CASKLRGTGNTIYF.

This clonotype was detected ten times or more. Germline is not matched at one junction end, which may reflect a read error. The chain joins TRBV28 to TRBJ2-5; 7 bases map to TRBD2. Germline V gene data show CDR1 as MDHEN and CDR2 as SYDVKM. This CDR3 has 15 amino acids. The CDR3 bases are TGTGCCAGCACTTTAGACAGAGCGGGGCAAGAGACCCAGTACTTC. Its translation is CASTLDRAGQETQYF.

In this sample, this clonotype turned up many times. J is TRBJ2-3 and V is TRBV5-1; tentatively, D is TRBD2 (6 bases). Trimming removed 4 bases at V and 2 bases at J, with 11 bases between. The CDR3 spans 14 residues. CDR1 SGHRS and CDR2 YFSETQ come from the germline V gene. The CDR3 sequence is CASSTGAHTDTQYF. In nucleotides, the CDR3 is TGCGCCAGCAGCACGGGAGCCCACACAGATACGCAGTATTTT.

This clonotype was picked up many times. The chain employs TRBV24-1 and TRBJ2-1; TRBD1 aligns across 8 bases. Germline CDR1 is KGHDR and CDR2 is SFDVKD. Trimming removed 2 bases from V and 6 bases from J; junction bases left unmatched: 5. The CDR3 is made up of 15 amino acids. CDR3 protein: CATSDSGQGGNEQFF. The CDR3 coding sequence is TGTGCCACCAGTGATTCAGGACAGGGAGGCAATGAGCAGTTCTTC.

This chain uses TRBV20-1 with TRBJ1-2, with 11 bases identical to TRBD1. Germline V gene sequence: CDR1 DFQATT, CDR2 SNEGSKA (reference sequence). The CDR3 consists of 12 residues. V lost 5 bases and J lost 8; bases outside the gene matches: 4. CDR3: CSAPGQGGGYTF. The CDR3 nucleotides read TGCAGTGCTCCGGGACAGGGGGGAGGCTACACCTTC.

The CDR3 here is CASSLPGGGRETQYF. In DNA, the CDR3 is TGTGCCAGCAGCCTTCCCGGGGGAGGGCGTGAGACCCAGTACTTC. The V call is TRBV5-6, the J call TRBJ2-5; 7 bases agree with TRBD2. The trim removed 4 bases at V and 5 bases at J, leaving 11 bases unmatched. There are 15 residues in the CDR3. Germline V gene data show CDR1 as SGHDT and CDR2 as YYEEEE.

Many counts were recorded for this clonotype. CDR3 region: CASRGEGVTYEQYF. CDR3 coding DNA: TGTGCCAGCAGGGGGGAGGGGGTGACGTACGAGCAGTACTTC. The chain has TRBV28 and TRBJ2-7, with D perhaps matching TRBD2 (7 bases). Deletions cut 6 bases from V and 4 bases from J, with 16 bases between. The CDR3 loop spans 14 amino acids. Germline CDR1 and CDR2: MDHEN and SYDVKM.

About this clonotype: A much more abundant neighbour one base away suggests this may be a read error. The chain combines TRBV2 with TRBJ2-1; 7 bases line up with TRBD1. Germline lookup yields CDR1 SNHLY and CDR2 FYNNEI. The CDR3 extends over 14 amino acids. CDR3 bases: TGTGCCAGCAGTGTGACAGGGTCCTACAATGAGCAGCTCTTC. Translating it yields CASSVTGSYNEQLF.

The chain uses TRBV15 and TRBJ1-4; D possibly corresponds to TRBD1 (5 bases). This CDR3 has 15 amino acids. Germline CDR1 is LNHNV and CDR2 is YYDKDF (reference sequence). Trimming left V 1 base short and J 3 bases short, with 9 bases between. This CDR3 reads CATSRVKGPNEKLFF. For the CDR3, the DNA is TGTGCCACCAGCAGAGTGAAGGGGCCTAATGAAAAACTGTTTTTT.

This clonotype has more than one count but fewer than ten. The chain links TRBV7-3 to TRBJ2-1; 10 positions match TRBD2. After removal of 2 bases from V and 0 bases from J, the junction contained 4 bases not matched to a gene. Germline CDR1 reads SGHTA; CDR2 reads FQGTGA. This CDR3 comprises 17 residues. CDR3 bases: TGTGCCAGCAGCTTATTTGGACTAGCGGACTCCTACAATGAGCAGTTCTTC. Translation gives CASSLFGLADSYNEQFF.

Details on this clonotype: A single base separates this from a much larger clone, so it may be a read error. The genes are TRBV27 and TRBJ2-7; D is perhaps TRBD1 or TRBD2 (5 bases each). The CDR3 sequence is 15 residues long. Trimming shortened V by 0 bases and J by 11 bases, and 20 bases separated the two germline ends. From germline, CDR1 is MNHEY and CDR2 SMNVEV (reference sequence). The CDR3 nucleotides read TGTGCCAGCAGTTTATCGTGGGACCTGCCGACGGCGGAGTACTTC. Its protein is CASSLSWDLPTAEYF.

At least ten counts were recorded for this clonotype. V and J are TRBV11-2 and TRBJ2-3; D unresolved. V was shortened by 10 bases and J by 4 bases, with 6 bases between the two germline ends. The length of the CDR3 is 10 residues. CDR1 is SGHAT, CDR2 FQNNGV, per germline. CDR3 amino acids: CAIKADTQYF. DNA of the CDR3: TGTGCCATTAAGGCAGATACGCAGTATTTT.

There are many counts of this clonotype. The gene calls are TRBV7-8 and TRBJ1-2; tentative D call: TRBD1 (5 bases). Germline V lookup: CDR1 SGHVS, CDR2 FQNEAQ. This CDR3 spans 15 amino acids. V was pared by 4 bases and J by 4 bases, with 16 bases between. The CDR3 here is CASSSLGGGSYGYTF. Written as DNA, the CDR3 is TGTGCCAGCAGCTCTCTGGGGGGGGGTAGCTATGGCTACACCTTC.

This clonotype was seen at least ten times. The chain carries TRBV11-2 and TRBJ2-6; D remains ambiguous. CDR3 size: 16 residues. Germline V gene data show CDR1 as SGHAT and CDR2 as FQNNGV. The V end was cut by 1 base, the J end by 0 bases, with 7 bases between. The CDR3 protein is CASSLASSSGANVLTF. Here the CDR3 DNA reads TGTGCCAGCAGCTTAGCCTCGAGCTCTGGGGCCAACGTCCTGACTTTC.

This clonotype was recorded at least ten times. This chain joins TRBV18 and TRBJ1-1; 9 bases match TRBD1. V was clipped by 3 bases and J by 7 bases; unmatched bases: 6. Germline assignment: CDR1 KGHSH and CDR2 LQKENI. The CDR3 runs 14 residues. The CDR3 sequence is CASSPDRGIGEAFF. The CDR3 DNA reads TGTGCCAGCTCACCCGACAGGGGGATAGGTGAAGCTTTCTTT.

This clonotype was counted at least ten times. J is TRBJ2-7 and V is TRBV2, with 8 bases that match TRBD2. The germline gives CDR1 SNHLY, CDR2 FYNNEI. CDR3 length: 14 amino acids. With 7 bases clipped from V and 6 bases from J, the junction kept 11 bases outside the gene matches. The CDR3 spells CASMGVAGLSEQYF. The CDR3 DNA is TGTGCCAGCATGGGGGTAGCGGGGCTGAGCGAGCAGTACTTC.

The chain uses TRBV4-2 and TRBJ2-3; D is tentatively TRBD1 or TRBD2 (5 bases each). The germline gives CDR1 LGHNA, CDR2 YNFKEQ. V lost 0 bases and J 6 bases, leaving 16 bases between the germline ends. This CDR3 has 16 amino acids. CDR3 nucleotides: TGTGCCAGCAGCCAAGATGAAAAGAGCCGGGGCGATACGCAGTATTTT. It specifies CASSQDEKSRGDTQYF.

Many counts were recorded for this clonotype. The V call is TRBV28, the J call TRBJ1-1; 7 nucleotides align to TRBD1. CDR1 is MDHEN and CDR2 is SYDVKM in the germline V gene. Germline trimming cut 6 bases from V and 1 base from J; bases unmatched to any gene: 14. The CDR3 has 17 amino acids. In DNA, the CDR3 is TGTGCCAGCAGCGTTGGGGAGGACAGGAGAACGAACACTGAAGCTTTCTTT. Protein product: CASSVGEDRRTNTEAFF. The complete variable domain, with remaining parts taken from reference TRBV28 and TRBJ1-1, reads DVKVTQSSRYLVKRTGEKVFLECVQDMDHENMFWYRQDPGLGLRLIYFSYDVKMKEKGDIPEGYSVSREKKERFSLILESASTNQTSMYLCASSVGEDRRTNTEAFFGQGTRLTVV.

Only one count was recorded for this clonotype. The rearrangement joins TRBV28 to TRBJ1-4, with unresolved D. Germline values: CDR1 MDHEN, CDR2 SYDVKM. The CDR3 is 13 residues long. Trimming shortened V by 5 bases and J by 10 bases, and 14 bases separated the two germline ends. CDR3 amino acids: CASSPPSGPKLFF. CDR3 DNA: TGTGCCAGCAGTCCCCCCTCCGGGCCAAAACTGTTTTTT. Full variable domain (missing parts from reference TRBV28 and TRBJ1-4): DVKVTQSSRYLVKRTGEKVFLECVQDMDHENMFWYRQDPGLGLRLIYFSYDVKMKEKGDIPEGYSVSREKKERFSLILESASTNQTSMYLCASSPPSGPKLFFGSGTQLSVL.

This clonotype was seen repeatedly, ten times or more. This chain joins TRBV7-3 and TRBJ2-7; no clear D gene. The germline V gene has CDR1 SGHTA and CDR2 FQGTGA. The V end was cut by 1 base, the J end by 1 base, with 11 bases between. The CDR3 extends over 15 amino acids. The CDR3 here is CASSLIPAPSYEQYF. The CDR3 DNA follows: TGTGCCAGCAGCTTAATCCCCGCGCCTTCCTACGAGCAGTACTTC.

This clonotype was detected a few times. This chain joins TRBV20-1 and TRBJ2-2; D gene ambiguous. The V gene lost 0 bases and the J gene lost 3 bases, with 8 bases spanning the gap. This CDR3 is built from 14 residues. CDR1 is DFQATT, CDR2 SNEGSKA, per germline (reference sequence). The CDR3 spells CSARDPGHTGELFF. The CDR3 nucleotides are TGCAGTGCTAGAGACCCCGGCCACACCGGGGAGCTGTTTTTT.

This clonotype was seen ten or more times. This chain uses TRBV3-1 with TRBJ2-1; 8 bases align to TRBD2. The end of the DNA aligns better with TRBJ2-5, so the J call may be wrong. Germline CDR1 LGHDT, CDR2 YNNKEL (reference sequence). The CDR3 runs to 14 residues. In DNA, the CDR3 is TGTGCCAGCAGCCACTCTAGCGGGCGGCAGACCCAGTACTTC. It specifies CASSHSSGRQTQYF.